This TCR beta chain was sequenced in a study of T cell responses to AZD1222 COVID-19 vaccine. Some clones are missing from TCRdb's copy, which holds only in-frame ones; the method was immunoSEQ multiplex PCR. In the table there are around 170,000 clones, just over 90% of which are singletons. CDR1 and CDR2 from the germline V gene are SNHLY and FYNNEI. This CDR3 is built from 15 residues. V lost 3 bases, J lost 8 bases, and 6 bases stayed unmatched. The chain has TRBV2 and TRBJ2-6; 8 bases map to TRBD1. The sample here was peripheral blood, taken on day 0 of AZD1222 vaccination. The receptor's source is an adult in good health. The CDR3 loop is CASSETGVLTNVLTF. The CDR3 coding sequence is TGTGCCAGCAGTGAGACAGGGGTTCTGACCAACGTCCTGACTTTC. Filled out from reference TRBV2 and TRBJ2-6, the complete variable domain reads EPEVTQTPSHQVTQMGQEVILRCVPISNHLYFYWYRQILGQKVEFLVSFYNNEISEKSEIFDDQFSVERPDGSNFTLKIRSTKLEDSAMYFCASSETGVLTNVLTFGAGSRLTVL.